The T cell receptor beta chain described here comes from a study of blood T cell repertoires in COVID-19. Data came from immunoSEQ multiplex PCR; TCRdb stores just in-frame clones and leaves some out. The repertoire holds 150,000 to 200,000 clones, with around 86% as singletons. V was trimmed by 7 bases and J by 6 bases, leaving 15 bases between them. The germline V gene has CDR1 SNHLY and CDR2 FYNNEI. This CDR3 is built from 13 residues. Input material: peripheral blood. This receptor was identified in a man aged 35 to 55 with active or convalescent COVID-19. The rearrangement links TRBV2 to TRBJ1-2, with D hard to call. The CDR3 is CASINGEGDGYTF. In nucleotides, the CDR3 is TGTGCCAGCATCAACGGAGAGGGAGATGGCTACACCTTC.